One and the same sample provided the 17 T cell receptor beta chains below, sequenced in a study of identical twins. From the 5' RACE reads, TCRdb called clonotypes with MiXCR, one entry per CDR3 protein. Of about 240,000 distinct CDR3 sequences in the sample, over 9.5% are singletons; the top ten hold about 9%. Sequencing input: memory T cells sorted from blood. The receptors here all came from a man over 45 in good health.

This clonotype occurred many times. This chain links TRBV12-3 or TRBV12-4 with TRBJ2-3; D unclear. V lost 2 bases and J lost 6, with 21 bases in between. The CDR3 runs to 17 residues. The chain's CDR3 is CASSLRTVLHITDTQYF. The CDR3, as DNA: TGTGCCAGCAGTTTACGGACCGTTCTCCACATTACGGATACGCAGTATTTT.

At least ten counts were recorded for this clonotype. The chain recombines TRBV3-1 with TRBJ2-1; D is perhaps TRBD2 (5 bases). The CDR3 spans 18 residues. CDR1 is LGHDT and CDR2 is YNNKEL in the germline V gene (reference sequence). V was cut by 3 bases and J by 6 bases, with 24 bases left in between. In DNA, the CDR3 is TGTGCCAGCAGCCACCCAGTGTCCAGGACTGCGAAGGGCAATGAGCAGTTCTTC. This sequence encodes CASSHPVSRTAKGNEQFF.

This clonotype was observed at least ten times. The chain is built from TRBV5-1 and TRBJ1-1, with TRBD1 as a possible D gene (6 bases). In germline, CDR1 is SGHRS, CDR2 YFSETQ. V shed 1 base and J shed 3 bases, with 10 bases lying between them. The CDR3 runs 14 residues. Written as DNA, the CDR3 is TGCGCCAGCAGCTTGAGTAGGGGGTACACTGAAGCTTTCTTT. Amino acids: CASSLSRGYTEAFF.

This clonotype was detected only a few times. The chain links TRBV28 to TRBJ2-5; 8 nucleotides line up with TRBD1. Germline trimming cut 5 bases from V and 3 bases from J; bases unmatched to any gene: 8. This CDR3 contains 15 residues. Germline assignment: CDR1 MDHEN and CDR2 SYDVKM. As DNA, the CDR3 is TGTGCCAGCAGTGCCAGGGGGCCGACAAAAGAGACCCAGTACTTC. Translating it yields CASSARGPTKETQYF. Full variable domain (remainder filled in from reference TRBV28 and TRBJ2-5): DVKVTQSSRYLVKRTGEKVFLECVQDMDHENMFWYRQDPGLGLRLIYFSYDVKMKEKGDIPEGYSVSREKKERFSLILESASTNQTSMYLCASSARGPTKETQYFGPGTRLLVL.

V gene TRBV29-1 combines with J gene TRBJ2-5; 11 bases are a match to TRBD1. There are 15 residues in the CDR3. In germline, CDR1 is SQVTM, CDR2 ANQGSEA. The junction had 6 bases not matched to a gene; V was cut back by 5 bases and J by 1 base. In nucleotides, the CDR3 is TGCAGCGTTAAGGTCGGGACAGGGGGCCAAGAGACCCAGTACTTC. It codes for CSVKVGTGGQETQYF.

This clonotype has ten or more counts. V is TRBV29-1 and J is TRBJ1-1, with 7 bases matching TRBD1. The CDR3 extends over 14 amino acids. J was trimmed by 5 bases and V by 4 bases; bases with no gene match: 10. Germline V gene data show CDR1 as SQVTM and CDR2 as ANQGSEA. As DNA, the CDR3 is TGCAGCGTTGGAGTCGCTTCAGGGGGAACTGAAGCTTTCTTT. Protein product: CSVGVASGGTEAFF.

This clonotype has a count of ten or more. J is TRBJ2-6 and V is TRBV29-1, with D possibly being TRBD1 (5 bases). The CDR3 runs 14 residues. V was shortened by 4 bases and J by 0 bases, with 7 bases between the two germline ends. The V gene's germline CDR1 is SQVTM and CDR2 ANQGSEA. CDR3 coding DNA: TGCAGCGTTGGACAGAGCTCTGGGGCCAACGTCCTGACTTTC. It is translated as CSVGQSSGANVLTF.

This clonotype was counted ten times or more. The genes are TRBV6-2 or TRBV6-3 and TRBJ2-7; 10 positions agree with TRBD1. This CDR3 region has 17 residues. Germline V gene lookup returns CDR1 MNHEY and CDR2 SVGEGT. V was pared by 6 bases and J by 2 bases, with 13 bases of the junction left unmatched. The CDR3 region is CASSYRRDRGSTYEQYF. CDR3 nucleotide sequence: TGTGCCAGCAGCTACAGACGGGACAGGGGATCAACCTACGAGCAGTACTTC.

This clonotype has more than one count but fewer than ten. The V gene is TRBV30, the J gene TRBJ2-5; D is possibly TRBD2 (5 bases). The germline gives CDR1 GTSNPN, CDR2 SVGIG (reference sequence). The ends were cut back, 2 bases at V and 4 bases at J, with 8 bases in the middle. The CDR3 contains 12 residues. The CDR3 is CAWSPGVETQYF. As DNA, the CDR3 is TGTGCCTGGAGTCCCGGGGTAGAGACCCAGTACTTC.

This clonotype appeared many times. The rearrangement joins TRBV20-1 to TRBJ2-1; D remains ambiguous. The germline CDR1 and CDR2 sequences are DFQATT and SNEGSKA (reference sequence). With 6 bases removed from V and 6 bases from J, the gap between germline ends came to 21 bases. This CDR3 has 15 residues. CDR3 protein: CSAPRPSRLGNEQFF. The CDR3 DNA is TGCAGTGCCCCCCGACCCAGCAGGTTAGGCAATGAGCAGTTCTTC.

This clonotype was recorded a few times. CDR3 in DNA: TGTGCCAGCAGACTCAACAGGGGTGATTACTCTGGGGCCAACGTCCTGACTTTC. It codes for CASRLNRGDYSGANVLTF. V gene TRBV27 combines with J gene TRBJ2-6, with 7 bases matching TRBD1. Germline CDR1 is MNHEY and CDR2 is SMNVEV (reference sequence). After removal of 6 bases from V and 0 bases from J, the junction contained 11 bases not matched to a gene. The CDR3 spans 18 residues.

The gene calls are TRBV19 and TRBJ2-7, with 9 bases identical to TRBD1. With 4 bases clipped from V and 1 base from J, the junction kept 5 bases outside the gene matches. Germline V gene lookup returns CDR1 LNHDA and CDR2 SQIVND (reference sequence). CDR3 length equals 15 residues. This CDR3 is CASSTSGTGSYEQYF. The DNA of the CDR3 is TGTGCCAGTAGTACCTCCGGGACAGGGTCCTACGAGCAGTACTTC. The variable domain in full, with the rest retrieved from reference TRBV19 and TRBJ2-7, is DGGITQSPKYLFRKEGQNVTLSCEQNLNHDAMYWYRQDPGQGLRLIYYSQIVNDFQKGDIAEGYSVSREKKESFPLTVTSAQKNPTAFYLCASSTSGTGSYEQYFGPGTRLTVT.

The gene calls are TRBV12-3 or TRBV12-4 and TRBJ1-1, with 7 nucleotides matching TRBD1. V was clipped by 6 bases and J by 1 base; unmatched bases: 8. CDR3 length: 15 residues. In DNA form, the CDR3 reads TGTGCCAGCAGCCCCGGGACAGTCAAGAACACTGAAGCTTTCTTT. Amino acid sequence: CASSPGTVKNTEAFF.

The table lists this clonotype with a count of one. The gene calls are TRBV2 and TRBJ2-1; D could derive from TRBD1 or TRBD2 (5 bases each). The V end was cut by 1 base, the J end by 12 bases, with 13 bases between. Germline assignment: CDR1 SNHLY and CDR2 FYNNEI. The CDR3 has 13 amino acids. The chain's CDR3 is CASSEERGRRQFF. The CDR3 nucleotides are TGTGCCAGCAGTGAAGAACGGGGCCGGCGGCAGTTCTTC.

This clonotype was seen repeatedly, ten times or more. The V call is TRBV19, the J call TRBJ1-2, with D uncertain. This CDR3 has 14 residues. CDR1 is LNHDA, CDR2 SQIVND, per germline (reference sequence). V dropped 7 bases and J dropped 4 bases, with 16 bases sitting between them. As DNA, the CDR3 is TGTGCCAGTAAATTATCCGGAGGGTTCTATGGCTACACCTTC. This codes for CASKLSGGFYGYTF.

The DNA for the CDR3 is TGTGCCAGCAGTTTTGCGGTCAGGGTGGCGACTGAAGCTTTCTTT. It translates to CASSFAVRVATEAFF. The V gene is TRBV27, the J gene TRBJ1-1; D possibly corresponds to TRBD1 (5 bases). V lost 3 bases, J lost 5 bases, and 16 bases lay in between. The CDR3 has 15 amino acids. Germline V gene data show CDR1 as MNHEY and CDR2 as SMNVEV (reference sequence).

At least ten counts were recorded for this clonotype. The junction shows a germline mismatch at one end, possibly a read error. The chain is built from TRBV7-7 and TRBJ2-1, with 10 nucleotides matching TRBD2. Germline loops: CDR1 SSHAT, CDR2 FNYEAQ (reference sequence). There are 16 residues in the CDR3. This CDR3 reads CASSLGSGGPHNEQFF. Here the CDR3 DNA reads TGTGCTAGCAGCTTAGGTAGCGGGGGGCCCCACAATGAGCAGTTCTTC.